The TCR beta chain described here comes from a study of shared clonotypes between healthy human individuals. V lost 2 bases, J lost 4 bases, and 1 base lay in between. Germline loops: CDR1 SQVTM, CDR2 ANQGSEA. The CDR3 is 10 residues long. Study-wide points: What limited the represented genetic and exposure-history diversity was the small number of donors.

Points on this clone: Antigen specificity is unknown.

Some clones are missing from TCRdb's copy, which holds only in-frame ones; the method was immunoSEQ multiplex PCR. The sample has 1.5 million to 2.5 million clones; about 95% are singletons. The naive CD8 subset, CD45RO-negative cells positively selected for CCR7, excluded terminally differentiated effector memory CD45RA+ cells. The chain has TRBV29-1 and TRBJ2-3; no definite D call. The clonotype was recovered from a man aged 18 to 29 in good health. Sequencing was performed on naive CD8+ T cells sorted from blood. CDR3 DNA: TGCAGCGTTGAACCAGATACGCAGTATTTT. Protein sequence: CSVEPDTQYF.